This T cell receptor (beta chain) was retrieved from a study of neurological immune-mediated disorders. Study results and caveats: Sharing of CDR3 amino acid sequences among expanded clones across subjects was absent, suggesting private repertoires in all groups.

Every sequencing run gave over 160 million TCR-beta sequences, taken from 15-18 subjects. In TCRdb, the 5' RACE reads were re-called with MiXCR into one record per CDR3 protein. The sample consists of under 30,000 distinct CDR3 sequences, under 8.5% of them appearing once. The CDR3 extends over 15 amino acids. V was cut by 4 bases and J by 0 bases, with 12 bases left in between. Germline V CDR1 and CDR2: SGHNT, YYREEE (reference sequence). A remark on this clonotype: Antigen specificity is unknown.

The clonotype comes from a woman aged 40-49 years in good health. The J gene is TRBJ2-3, the V gene TRBV5-4; tentative D call: TRBD2 (6 bases). Sequencing used PBMCs. CDR3 sequence reads: CASSRSAGSTDTQYF. The CDR3 coding sequence is TGTGCCAGCAGCAGGTCAGCGGGTAGCACAGATACGCAGTATTTT. The entire variable domain, with the rest obtained from reference TRBV5-4 and TRBJ2-3, is as follows: ETGVTQSPTHLIKTRGQQVTLRCSSQSGHNTVSWYQQALGQGPQFIFQYYREEENGRGNFPPRFSGLQFPNYSSELNVNALELDDSALYLCASSRSAGSTDTQYFGPGTRLTVL.